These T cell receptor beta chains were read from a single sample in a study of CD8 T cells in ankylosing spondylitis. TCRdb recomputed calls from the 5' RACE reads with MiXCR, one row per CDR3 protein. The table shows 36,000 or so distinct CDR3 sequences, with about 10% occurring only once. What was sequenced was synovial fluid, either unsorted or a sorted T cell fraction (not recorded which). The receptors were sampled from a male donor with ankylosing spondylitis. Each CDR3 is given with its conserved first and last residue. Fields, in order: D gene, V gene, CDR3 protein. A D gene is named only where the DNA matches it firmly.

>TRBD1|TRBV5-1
CASSLEQGAGNEQFF
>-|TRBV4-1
CASSRTGNIQYF
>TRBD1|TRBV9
CASSDDRGGSPLHF
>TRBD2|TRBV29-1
CSANSGRAVDEQFF
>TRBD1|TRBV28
CASILGQGPLGDTEAFF
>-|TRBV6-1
CASSEVPYNEQFF
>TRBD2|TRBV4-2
CASSQEAGGPYEQYF
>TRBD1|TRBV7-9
CASSFGTGGETQYF
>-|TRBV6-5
CASSYSIQTISYNEQFF
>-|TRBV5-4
CASSLVGRNEQFF
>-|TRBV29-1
CSVEDYGSSYNEQFF
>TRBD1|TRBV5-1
CASSLAGTGYEQYF
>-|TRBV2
CASSGRNTGELFF
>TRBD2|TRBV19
CASSLMASGGNEQFF
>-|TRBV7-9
CASSATARRGTDTQYF
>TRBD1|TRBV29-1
CSVELTGQGEQYF
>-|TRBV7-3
CASSLPDNEQFF
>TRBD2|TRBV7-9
CASSFAGVDNEQFF
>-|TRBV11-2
CASSLEVRTEYNEQFF
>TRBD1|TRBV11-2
CASSRAGQVGSYNEQFF
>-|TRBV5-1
CASRVQANEQFF
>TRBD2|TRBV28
CASSFTAGARFGSYNEQFF
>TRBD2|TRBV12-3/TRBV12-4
CASTAGRGVQETQYF
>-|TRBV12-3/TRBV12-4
CASIKTESNTGELFF
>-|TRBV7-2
CASSPTATISNQPQHF
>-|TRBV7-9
CASSLIKRHFGETQYF
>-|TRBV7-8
CASSLLGLRGGDEQFF
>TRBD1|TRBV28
CASRTGGSGELFF
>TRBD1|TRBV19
CASSAWNRGNQETQYF
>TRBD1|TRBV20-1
CSAKRDRGYNEQFF
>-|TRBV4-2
CASSPLTRTDTQYF
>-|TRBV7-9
CASSFTGYEQYF
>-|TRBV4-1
CASSLYETGNTEAFF
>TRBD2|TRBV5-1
CASSFRLAGWDTQYF
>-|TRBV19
CASSDGYEQYF
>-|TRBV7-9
CASSEVYEQYF
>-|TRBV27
CASSLEGGSFSYNEQFF
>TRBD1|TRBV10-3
CAFAPGTATYEQYF
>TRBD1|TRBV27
CASKITGGSYEQYF
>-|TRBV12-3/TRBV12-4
CACQGGNTGELFF
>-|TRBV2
CASSAPMNTQYF
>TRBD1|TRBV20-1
CSAKTGTGIQPQHF
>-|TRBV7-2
CASSFKGVGRDTGELFF
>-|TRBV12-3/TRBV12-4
CASSLLDGYTF
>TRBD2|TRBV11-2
CASSLLGLAGVSYEQYF
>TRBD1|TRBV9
CASSSGQGFYEQYF
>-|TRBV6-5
CASSYPDLAYEQYF
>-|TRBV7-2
CASSTEASLYGYTF
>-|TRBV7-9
CASSSLEGGGETQYF
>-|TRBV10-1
CASRSISAGFSNSEETQYF
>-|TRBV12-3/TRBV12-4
CASTNNPSGTQYF
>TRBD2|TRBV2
CASSTTFSGSSYNEQFF
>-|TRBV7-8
CASSLDLPRSSYEQYF
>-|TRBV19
CASSIDLRGAGTLNTEAFF
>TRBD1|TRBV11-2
CASSLGQGQPLHF